This record covers a single TCR beta chain. Its target is not known. Trimming removed 7 bases at V and 6 bases at J, with 22 bases between. The CDR3 contains 14 residues. CDR1 is DFQATT, CDR2 SNEGSKA, per germline (reference sequence). This sample is part of a study of T cells after yellow fever vaccination. Overall study: Preparation of the low-cell-number fractions used SMART-Seq v4 Ultra Low Input.

Regarding the study as a whole: The CD4 and CD8 compartments had a small share of their clonotypes in common. Abundant clonotypes from the bulk population could contaminate FACS-sorted repertoires.

MiXCR was run by TCRdb on the 5' RACE reads, yielding one entry per CDR3 protein. The repertoire holds under 600,000 distinct CDR3 sequences, with roughly 14% as singletons. Sequenced here: PBMCs, sampled on the day of the yellow fever booster vaccination. This clonotype originated in a man aged 25-45 years who received the YFV17D yellow fever vaccine. V and J are TRBV20-1 and TRBJ2-7; D possibly corresponds to TRBD2 (7 bases). The CDR3 loop is CSVQKGGRNREQYF. The CDR3 nucleotides read TGCAGTGTTCAGAAGGGGGGGCGGAATCGCGAGCAGTACTTC.